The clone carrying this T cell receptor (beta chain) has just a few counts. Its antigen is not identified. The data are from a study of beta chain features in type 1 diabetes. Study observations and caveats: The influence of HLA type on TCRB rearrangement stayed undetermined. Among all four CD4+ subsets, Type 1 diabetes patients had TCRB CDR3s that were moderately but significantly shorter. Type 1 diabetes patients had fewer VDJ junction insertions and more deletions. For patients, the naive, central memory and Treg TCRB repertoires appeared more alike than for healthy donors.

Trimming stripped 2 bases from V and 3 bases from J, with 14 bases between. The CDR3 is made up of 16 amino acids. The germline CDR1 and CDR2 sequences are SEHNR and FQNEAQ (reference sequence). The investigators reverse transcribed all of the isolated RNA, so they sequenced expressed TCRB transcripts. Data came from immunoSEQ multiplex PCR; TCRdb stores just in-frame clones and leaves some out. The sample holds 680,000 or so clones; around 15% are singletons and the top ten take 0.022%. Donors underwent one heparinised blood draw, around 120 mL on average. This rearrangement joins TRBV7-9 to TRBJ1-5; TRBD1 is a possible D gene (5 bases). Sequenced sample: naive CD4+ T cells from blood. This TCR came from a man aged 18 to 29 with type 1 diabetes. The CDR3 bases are TGTGCCAGCAGCTTAAACGAGGGACTGCTCAATCAGCCCCAGCATTTT. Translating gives CASSLNEGLLNQPQHF.